This T cell receptor beta chain was recovered during a study of CD8+ T cells in alopecia areata (dated by TCRdb to 2016 to 2019). With respect to the entire study: The treated patients took part in an open-label pilot trial in which moderate-to-severe alopecia areata was treated with oral tofacitinib at 5 to 10 mg twice daily. Tofacitinib was administered for 6 to 18 months, and 6 months of follow-up off drug were then conducted to assess delayed response and recurrence. Disease severity in treated patients was measured with the SALT score, which quantifies the percentage of affected scalp surface area. The study used high-throughput TCRbeta sequencing to examine T cell clonal expansion in alopecia areata, in both the C3H/HeJ mouse model and human patients. Human TCRbeta sequencing covered scalp tissue and sorted CD4+ and CD8+ peripheral blood T cells from patchy and totalis/universalis alopecia areata patients and healthy controls. Biopsies were taken from tofacitinib-treated patients at baseline and at 4 and 24 weeks of treatment, and a later scalp biopsy was taken in several of the tofacitinib-treated patients. Scalp clonality was compared among normal scalp (n=4), patchy alopecia areata scalp (n=8), and alopecia totalis/universalis scalp (n=8). RNA was extracted with the PAXgene miRNA kit for fixed scalp, the miRNeasy kit for PBMCs, and the RNeasy kit for mouse skin. Amplification of TCRbeta CDR3 regions was done by immunoSEQ multiplex PCR using 35 Vbeta forward primers and 13 Jbeta reverse primers. Beyond this particular receptor, the publication reports: Scalp TCR repertoire analysis is complicated because resident alphabeta T cells in normal human skin are also sequenced, whereas mouse skin is dominated by gammadelta T cells. Compared with normal scalp, lesional scalp, particularly in alopecia totalis/universalis, had higher clonality and more expanded CD8+ clones, which suggests antigenic drive. Tofacitinib significantly decreased scalp clonality and the number of expanded CD8+ clones among the top 100 scalp clones. During tofacitinib treatment, many expanded lesional clones remained in scalp and blood, and this persistence may partly explain relapse after treatment is stopped. Because the treated cohort was small and had just a single nonresponder, larger studies are needed to establish links between baseline CD8+ expansion and response. Shared TCR sequences between patients were less evident than in mice, which may be partly attributable to HLA diversity in the patient population.

Looking up the germline V gene (reference sequence) yields CDR1 SEHNR and CDR2 FQNEAQ. V is shortened by 4 bases, J by 5 bases, and the region joining them spans 15 bases. The CDR3 sequence holds 16 residues, the cysteine and phenylalanine included. Solely the CDR3 DNA is kept, with 48 bases framed from the first base. Interpreted using the paper, the time point label stands for: 24 weeks on oral tofacitinib. The treatment or condition label, read with the paper, signifies: oral pan-JAK inhibitor, 5-10 mg twice daily. Lesional scalp punch biopsies and peripheral blood were collected from alopecia areata patients. After PBMCs were isolated by density centrifugation and stained for CD3, CD4 and CD8, a FACSAria was used to sort CD4+ and CD8+ T cells. Library construction relied on the immunoSEQ multiplex PCR assay. RNA was extracted from all samples and reverse transcribed into cDNA as template for TCR sequencing. SuperScript III was used to make first-strand cDNA, primed with a 2:1 mix of oligo-dT and random hexamers. A synthetic immune receptor repertoire was used to gauge amplification bias, and whatever bias remained was removed computationally. On the authors' methods: Raw reads were preprocessed for error removal, and CDR3 was defined according to IMGT conventions as running from the conserved cysteine to phenylalanine. Clonality was calculated as 1 minus Shannon entropy normalized by log2 of the number of productive unique TCRs. Whether scalp clones were CD4 or CD8 was inferred by matching scalp TCRbeta sequences against CD4 and CD8 repertoires sorted from blood. TCRdb carries this immuneACCESS record with in-frame sequences only. Its versions omit some clonotypes, under half of them owing to an unresolved V gene in the studies checked, with the rest unexplained. V, J and clone size were drawn from that table, and D and trimming were deduced from the DNA. Present in this sample are approximately 190,000 clones, over 45% of which were seen just once. The ten most abundant clones make up more than 5.5% of the sample.

Comments on this clone: Its cognate antigen has yet to be identified. No base-level quality is on record; no much larger clone is a single base apart.

The V and J segments used are TRBV7-9 and TRBJ1-6, and perhaps TRBD1 as D gene, on 5 matching bases. The receptor comes from a human donor with alopecia areata. Sequences were derived from CD4+ T cells sorted from blood, sampled at week 24, from a patient treated with tofacitinib. This receptor carries the CDR3 CASSSPAGRDNSPLHF. The nucleotide sequence reads as follows: TGTGCCAGCAGCTCACCAGCAGGGAGGGATAATTCACCCCTCCACTTT.